The 15 T cell receptor beta chains below all came from one sample that was sequenced in a study of T cell changes during pregnancy in multiple sclerosis. Repertoires were generated with immunoSEQ multiplex PCR, while TCRdb's copy carries only in-frame clones and drops some. Among under 95,000 clones listed, about 90% were seen once. Sequencing was performed on CD4+ T cells from peripheral blood mononuclear cells, taken before pregnancy. The receptor set was obtained from a female donor with multiple sclerosis, enrolled in a pregnancy study.

V is TRBV28 and J is TRBJ2-7; TRBD1 agrees at 7 bases. The CDR3 extends over 14 amino acids. CDR1 is MDHEN and CDR2 is SYDVKM in the germline V gene. The junction had 9 bases not matched to a gene; V was cut back by 6 bases and J by 4 bases. CDR3 loop: CASRPRQGAYEQYF. The CDR3 DNA is TGTGCCAGCAGGCCTAGACAGGGAGCGTACGAGCAGTACTTC.

Here the CDR3 DNA reads TGTGCCAGCACGCCCGGGGTTTCCTACGAGCAGTACTTC. Translating it yields CASTPGVSYEQYF. The chain carries TRBV6-6 and TRBJ2-7; the D gene is possibly TRBD2 (5 bases). Germline V gene data show CDR1 as MNHNY and CDR2 as SVGAGI (reference sequence). V dropped 7 bases and J dropped 1 base, with 11 bases sitting between them. The CDR3 runs to 13 residues.

The chain employs TRBV28 and TRBJ1-2, with a weak D call TRBD1 (6 bases). From germline, CDR1 is MDHEN and CDR2 SYDVKM. This CDR3 is built from 13 residues. V gave up 6 bases and J gave up 4 bases, with 12 bases separating them. The CDR3 DNA follows: TGTGCCAGCAGCCAAGGGACATTCTATGGCTACACCTTC. This gives the protein CASSQGTFYGYTF.

This clone was found once. The chain carries TRBV7-8 and TRBJ1-2; maybe TRBD1 (5 bases). Germline CDR1 is SGHVS and CDR2 is FQNEAQ. The V and J ends lost 2 bases and 7 bases respectively, with 11 bases between them. The CDR3 covers 13 residues. The DNA for the CDR3 is TGTGCCAGCAGCTTAATCCAGGGTAGTGGCTACACCTTC. This gives the protein CASSLIQGSGYTF.

The V and J genes are TRBV28 and TRBJ2-7, with D possibly matching TRBD2 (5 bases). The CDR3 spans 15 residues. CDR1 is MDHEN, CDR2 SYDVKM, per germline. The V end was cut by 6 bases, the J end by 4 bases, with 19 bases between. Here the CDR3 DNA reads TGTGCCAGCAGCCTTCCTCAAGGAGGCGTTTACGAGCAGTACTTC. This encodes CASSLPQGGVYEQYF.

J is TRBJ1-5 and V is TRBV28; the D is unclear. This CDR3 contains 14 residues. The germline V gene has CDR1 MDHEN and CDR2 SYDVKM. The V end lost 5 bases, the J end lost 6 bases, and 14 bases lay between the germline ends. In DNA form, the CDR3 reads TGTGCCAGCAGTCTTGCCGTGAGTGGTCAGCCCCAGCATTTT. Protein sequence: CASSLAVSGQPQHF. The whole variable domain, filled in from reference TRBV28 and TRBJ1-5, reads DVKVTQSSRYLVKRTGEKVFLECVQDMDHENMFWYRQDPGLGLRLIYFSYDVKMKEKGDIPEGYSVSREKKERFSLILESASTNQTSMYLCASSLAVSGQPQHFGDGTRLSIL.

CDR3 DNA sequence: TGTGCCAGCAGATCCCCGCCCGGGAACTATGGCTACACCTTC. It translates to CASRSPPGNYGYTF. The chain is built from TRBV6-5 and TRBJ1-2; D remains unclear. V lost 6 bases and J lost 2, with 13 bases in between. This CDR3 spans 14 amino acids. Germline V lookup: CDR1 MNHEY, CDR2 SVGAGI.

The chain combines TRBV5-4 with TRBJ2-1; D might be TRBD2 (9 bases). CDR3 length: 16 amino acids. Trimming took 4 bases from V and 5 from J, leaving 19 bases between them. The V gene's germline CDR1 is SGHNT and CDR2 YYREEE (reference sequence). The CDR3 bases are TGTGCCAGCAGCAGGACCCTAGCGGGACAGGACAATGAGCAGTTCTTC. Amino acids: CASSRTLAGQDNEQFF.

The V gene is TRBV19, the J gene TRBJ2-1; D remains ambiguous. From germline, CDR1 is LNHDA and CDR2 SQIVND (reference sequence). CDR3 length: 12 amino acids. Trimming removed 3 bases at V and 4 bases at J, with 4 bases between. Written as DNA, the CDR3 is TGTGCCAGTAGTATTCGGTACAATGAGCAGTTCTTC. As protein: CASSIRYNEQFF.

This sequence joins TRBV10-3 and TRBJ2-7, with D maybe TRBD1 (5 bases). Trimming shortened V by 0 bases and J by 2 bases, and 5 bases separated the two germline ends. Germline CDR1 is ENHRY and CDR2 is SYGVKD. The CDR3 has 13 amino acids. The CDR3 sequence: CAISESTAYEQYF. CDR3 DNA: TGTGCCATCAGTGAGTCGACAGCCTACGAGCAGTACTTC.

The genes are TRBV7-3 and TRBJ1-1, with a tentative D call TRBD1 (6 bases). The V and J ends lost 2 bases and 3 bases respectively, with 7 bases between them. Germline assignment: CDR1 SGHTA and CDR2 FQGTGA. The CDR3 is 13 residues long. CDR3 DNA sequence: TGTGCCAGCAGCTTAGACAGGCACACTGAAGCTTTCTTT. Protein: CASSLDRHTEAFF.

The chain is built from TRBV5-5 and TRBJ2-5; unclear D gene. CDR3 length: 13 residues. The germline V gene encodes CDR1 SGHKS and CDR2 YYEKEE (reference sequence). Between the trimmed V and J ends, which lost 0 bases and 5 bases, there was a span of 8 bases. CDR3 amino acids: CASSLASLETQYF. Here the CDR3 DNA reads TGTGCCAGCAGCTTGGCTTCTCTCGAGACCCAGTACTTC.

V gene TRBV7-9 combines with J gene TRBJ2-3, with 11 bases lining up with TRBD1. V shed 3 bases, J shed 1 base, and the junction held 3 bases outside the gene matches. The V gene's germline CDR1 is SEHNR and CDR2 FQNEAQ (reference sequence). The CDR3 length is 16 residues. The DNA for the CDR3 is TGTGCCAGCAGCTTTGGACAGGGGGCGGGCACAGATACGCAGTATTTT. Protein: CASSFGQGAGTDTQYF. The full variable domain, completed using reference TRBV7-9 and TRBJ2-3, is DTGVSQNPRHKITKRGQNVTFRCDPISEHNRLYWYRQTLGQGPEFLTYFQNEAQLEKSRLLSDRFSAERPKGSFSTLEIQRTEQGDSAMYLCASSFGQGAGTDTQYFGPGTRLTVL.

V usage is TRBV2 and J usage is TRBJ2-2, with D perhaps TRBD1 (6 bases). The CDR3 runs 19 residues. The germline V gene encodes CDR1 SNHLY and CDR2 FYNNEI. V was trimmed by 7 bases and J by 0 bases, leaving 24 bases between them. The CDR3 DNA sequence: TGTGCCAGCACCGCCAGGCTGTTAACAGGGCTCACGAACACCGGGGAGCTGTTTTTT. It codes for CASTARLLTGLTNTGELFF.

This chain connects TRBV2 to TRBJ1-2; D is uncertain. The V gene lost 6 bases and the J gene lost 4 bases, with 12 bases spanning the gap. This CDR3 has 13 residues. Germline CDR1 and CDR2: SNHLY and FYNNEI. CDR3 amino acids: CASRERGSYGYTF. The CDR3 DNA follows: TGTGCCAGCAGAGAGCGCGGGAGCTATGGCTACACCTTC.